Below are 8 T cell receptor beta chains sequenced from a single sample in a study of T cell repertoires in cytomegalovirus infection. Using its own MiXCR run on the reads, TCRdb lists one record per CDR3 protein. The table has 560,000 or so distinct CDR3 sequences, 16% seen once; the top ten hold roughly 25%. The sample comprised CD8+ T cells from PBMCs. The receptors shown here come from a human donor in good health (CMV status not recorded). Some clones in this sample may be carry-over from other donors' samples.

This clonotype was seen at least ten times. The gene calls are TRBV2 and TRBJ2-3, with TRBD2 matching over 7 bases. The germline V gene has CDR1 SNHLY and CDR2 FYNNEI. Losses at the gene ends were 9 bases for V and 7 bases for J; bases not matched to a gene: 7. The CDR3 has 12 amino acids. The CDR3 here is CARTSSSNTQYF. Here the CDR3 DNA reads TGTGCCAGGACTAGCTCCTCAAATACGCAGTATTTT.

This clonotype was seen ten or more times. The chain has TRBV27 and TRBJ1-2, with D perhaps matching TRBD1 (5 bases). The CDR3 runs to 12 residues. V shed 5 bases and J shed 1 base, with 5 bases lying between them. Germline V lookup: CDR1 MNHEY, CDR2 SMNVEV (reference sequence). CDR3 sequence: CASSDSNYGYTF. In DNA, the CDR3 is TGTGCCAGCAGTGACAGTAACTATGGCTACACCTTC.

V is TRBV9 and J is TRBJ2-3; weak D call: TRBD2 (5 bases). V lost 1 base and J lost 0, with 12 bases in between. The CDR3 runs to 16 residues. CDR1 and CDR2 from the germline V gene are SGDLS and YYNGEE. CDR3 DNA sequence: TGTGCCAGCAGCGTATCGCGACTAACCAGCACAGATACGCAGTATTTT. Translation gives CASSVSRLTSTDTQYF. The full variable domain, rest sourced from reference TRBV9 and TRBJ2-3, is DSGVTQTPKHLITATGQRVTLRCSPRSGDLSVYWYQQSLDQGLQFLIQYYNGEERAKGNILERFSAQQFPDLHSELNLSSLELGDSALYFCASSVSRLTSTDTQYFGPGTRLTVL.

This chain uses TRBV11-2 with TRBJ1-2, with TRBD1 identical over 7 bases. The CDR3 is 15 residues long. Germline V gives CDR1 SGHAT, CDR2 FQNNGV. Trimming at V came to 0 bases and at J to 6 bases, leaving 7 bases not matched to a gene. In DNA, the CDR3 is TGTGCCAGCAGCTTAGAGACAGGGACGCGGGATGGCTACACCTTC. Translated: CASSLETGTRDGYTF.

This clonotype appeared many times. The gene calls are TRBV4-1 and TRBJ2-7, with 8 nucleotides matching TRBD1. Germline V gene data show CDR1 as MGHRA and CDR2 as YSYEKL. J gave up 7 bases and V 0 bases, and 8 bases lay outside the gene matches. The CDR3 sequence is 15 residues long. The CDR3 loop reads CASSQDGDRSKEQYF. CDR3 nucleotides: TGCGCCAGCAGCCAAGATGGGGACAGGTCGAAGGAGCAGTACTTC.

This clonotype is a singleton in its sample. As the CDR3 is not closed by the conserved phenylalanine or tryptophan, this likely results from a read error. The V gene is TRBV29-1, the J gene TRBJ2-5; 7 bases map to TRBD2. This CDR3 region has 12 residues. After removal of 6 bases from V and 6 bases from J, the junction contained 7 bases not matched to a gene. Germline V gene data show CDR1 as SQVTM and CDR2 as ANQGSEA. CDR3 nucleotides: TGCAGCGTCGGGCGGGAGAAACAGACCCAGTACTTA. Its protein product is CSVGREKQTQYL.

This clonotype was detected many times. J is TRBJ2-1 and V is TRBV20-1; 11 bases fit TRBD2. The CDR3 totals 16 residues. CDR1 is DFQATT, CDR2 SNEGSKA, per germline (reference sequence). J lost 4 bases, V lost 5 bases, and 10 bases had no gene match. CDR3 region: CSAPKPLAGVYNEQFF. Here the CDR3 DNA reads TGCAGTGCTCCCAAGCCACTAGCGGGGGTTTACAATGAGCAGTTCTTC.

This clonotype has just a few counts. The V call is TRBV4-1, the J call TRBJ2-7, with 11 bases identical to TRBD2. V shed 4 bases and J 4 bases; nucleotides not matched to a gene: 6. From germline, CDR1 is MGHRA and CDR2 YSYEKL. The CDR3 covers 15 residues. The CDR3 loop is CASSRTGTSGYEQYF. The CDR3 DNA reads as TGCGCCAGCAGCCGCACCGGGACTAGCGGTTACGAGCAGTACTTC.